This passage covers 26 T cell receptor beta chains from one sample sequenced in a study of cytomegalovirus exposure and HLA in healthy donors. Researchers ran the PCR with 60 Vbeta and 13 Jbeta primers. The method was immunoSEQ multiplex PCR; TCRdb's version includes in-frame clones alone and lacks a portion of them. The profile shows 310,000 or so clones, approximately 90% of them singletons. Sequencing used PBMCs. All receptors derive from a woman aged 18-29 years in good health and CMV-seronegative.

Only one count was recorded for this clone. This chain links TRBV7-9 with TRBJ1-2, with 9 bases lining up with TRBD1. The CDR3 loop spans 12 amino acids. The germline gives CDR1 SEHNR, CDR2 FQNEAQ (reference sequence). Losses at the gene ends were 5 bases for V and 12 bases for J; bases not matched to a gene: 7. This CDR3 reads CASSTRDRADTF. In DNA, the CDR3 is TGTGCCAGCAGCACCCGGGACAGGGCGGACACCTTC. Drawing the rest from reference TRBV7-9 and TRBJ1-2, the complete variable domain is DTGVSQNPRHKITKRGQNVTFRCDPISEHNRLYWYRQTLGQGPEFLTYFQNEAQLEKSRLLSDRFSAERPKGSFSTLEIQRTEQGDSAMYLCASSTRDRADTFGSGTRLTVV.

V usage is TRBV19 and J usage is TRBJ1-1, with D maybe TRBD1 (5 bases). The V gene lost 6 bases and the J gene lost 7 bases, with 12 bases spanning the gap. CDR3 length: 12 amino acids. The germline CDR1 and CDR2 sequences are LNHDA and SQIVND (reference sequence). The CDR3 DNA follows: TGTGCCAGTAGCTGGCCGGGACTTGAAGCTTTCTTT. Translation: CASSWPGLEAFF.

This clone was detected only once. V gene TRBV5-6 combines with J gene TRBJ1-1, with unresolved D. The CDR3 contains 13 residues. The germline V and J ends were trimmed by 2 bases and 4 bases, with 9 bases remaining between them. CDR1 and CDR2 from the germline V gene are SGHDT and YYEEEE. In nucleotides, the CDR3 is TGTGCCAGCAGCTTTCAGCCGGGCACTGAAGCTTTCTTT. Residues: CASSFQPGTEAFF.

The chain recombines TRBV5-6 with TRBJ1-2, with TRBD1 matching 10 bases. CDR3 length: 14 residues. V lost 3 bases to trimming and J lost 5 bases; unmatched junction nucleotides: 4. Germline CDR1 and CDR2: SGHDT and YYEEEE. DNA of the CDR3: TGTGCCAGCAGCTACGGGACAGGGGTTTATGGCTACACCTTC. Amino acids: CASSYGTGVYGYTF. Supplemented by reference TRBV5-6 and TRBJ1-2, the full variable domain reads DAGVTQSPTHLIKTRGQQVTLRCSPKSGHDTVSWYQQALGQGPQFIFQYYEEEERQRGNFPDRFSGHQFPNYSSELNVNALLLGDSALYLCASSYGTGVYGYTFGSGTRLTVV.

The chain is built from TRBV7-3 and TRBJ2-3, with 8 bases matching TRBD2. CDR1 is SGHTA and CDR2 is FQGTGA in the germline V gene. V lost 5 bases and J lost 6; bases outside the gene matches: 4. There are 13 residues in the CDR3. This CDR3 is CASSNGGADTQYF. DNA for the CDR3: TGTGCCAGCAGCAACGGGGGGGCGGATACGCAGTATTTT.

About this clone itself: Other DNA sequences in the sample encode the same CDR3. J is TRBJ2-7 and V is TRBV19; D not resolved. The CDR3 has 12 amino acids. The V end was cut by 8 bases, the J end by 2 bases, with 10 bases between. Germline lookup yields CDR1 LNHDA and CDR2 SQIVND (reference sequence). The CDR3 spells CASGRGPYEQYF. CDR3 DNA: TGTGCCAGTGGAAGAGGTCCCTACGAGCAGTACTTC.

This clone was recorded once. The genes are TRBV6-1 and TRBJ1-1; D is perhaps TRBD1 (5 bases). The CDR3 has 16 amino acids. The germline gives CDR1 MNHNS, CDR2 SASEGT. V was clipped by 3 bases and J by 4 bases, with 18 bases between them. CDR3 nucleotides: TGTGCCAGCAGTGATGACCCCGGGAGGGGAGGCACTGAAGCTTTCTTT. This translates into CASSDDPGRGGTEAFF.

The J gene is TRBJ2-3, the V gene TRBV13; no clear D. With 0 bases removed from V and 1 base from J, the gap between germline ends came to 5 bases. In germline, CDR1 is PRHDT, CDR2 FYEKMQ (reference sequence). CDR3 length: 14 amino acids. The chain's CDR3 is CASSLGPGTDTQYF. In DNA, the CDR3 is TGTGCCAGCAGCTTAGGACCAGGCACAGATACGCAGTATTTT.

The chain combines TRBV27 with TRBJ1-1, with TRBD1 identical over 7 bases. Unmatched junction bases numbered 6, after V lost 8 bases and J lost 3 bases. The CDR3 spans 13 residues. The germline CDR1 and CDR2 sequences are MNHEY and SMNVEV (reference sequence). The CDR3, as DNA: TGTGCCAGCCGACAGGGAGTCTACACTGAAGCTTTCTTT. Amino acid sequence: CASRQGVYTEAFF.

The chain is built from TRBV6-1 and TRBJ1-2, with a tentative D call TRBD1 (5 bases). The germline V and J ends were trimmed by 4 bases and 8 bases, with 17 bases remaining between them. The CDR3 sequence is 14 residues long. Germline values: CDR1 MNHNS, CDR2 SASEGT. This CDR3 is CASSGGGGRYGYTF. CDR3 DNA: TGTGCCAGCAGTGGCGGGGGAGGGAGGTACGGCTACACCTTC.

V is TRBV4-1 and J is TRBJ2-4, with a tentative D call TRBD2 (5 bases). The V end lost 0 bases, the J end lost 3 bases, and 18 bases lay between the germline ends. CDR1 is MGHRA and CDR2 is YSYEKL in the germline V gene. CDR3 length: 18 residues. The CDR3 protein is CASSQDFRGSLDKNIQYF. CDR3 DNA sequence: TGCGCCAGCAGCCAAGATTTTCGCGGGTCTCTTGACAAAAACATTCAGTACTTC.

V is TRBV15 and J is TRBJ1-3, with D maybe TRBD1 (5 bases). The germline gives CDR1 LNHNV, CDR2 YYDKDF (reference sequence). CDR3 length: 15 residues. V was pared by 0 bases and J by 8 bases, with 14 bases between. The CDR3 loop reads CATSREPGRADTIYF. The CDR3 DNA reads TGTGCCACCAGCAGAGAGCCAGGGAGGGCGGACACCATATATTTT.

The chain joins TRBV4-2 to TRBJ1-1; weak D call: TRBD1 (5 bases). Trimming cost V 6 bases and J 1 base, with 12 bases left between them. This CDR3 has 14 amino acids. CDR1 is LGHNA and CDR2 is YNFKEQ in the germline V gene. DNA for the CDR3: TGTGCCAGCAGGGGGGACTGGTCGAACACTGAAGCTTTCTTT. Its protein is CASRGDWSNTEAFF.

This clone was observed a single time. This chain connects TRBV7-3 to TRBJ2-7, with 8 bases fitting TRBD1. Trimming took 5 bases from V and 6 from J; bases not matched to a gene: 6. This CDR3 has 13 amino acids. CDR1 SGHTA and CDR2 FQGTGA come from the germline V gene. This chain's CDR3 is CASSPQGAGEQYF. In nucleotides, the CDR3 is TGTGCCAGCAGCCCTCAGGGGGCGGGCGAGCAGTACTTC.

This chain connects TRBV4-1 to TRBJ1-1; perhaps TRBD1 as D (5 bases). CDR1 and CDR2 from the germline V gene are MGHRA and YSYEKL. This CDR3 spans 14 amino acids. The germline V and J ends were trimmed by 4 bases and 0 bases, with 9 bases remaining between them. The CDR3 DNA reads as TGCGCCAGCAGCCCGACAGCTCTGAACACTGAAGCTTTCTTT. Its translation: CASSPTALNTEAFF.

The rearrangement joins TRBV10-2 to TRBJ2-1; D unclear. The ends were cut back, 4 bases at V and 8 bases at J, with 15 bases in the middle. CDR1 WSHSY and CDR2 SAAADI come from the germline V gene. The CDR3 length is 14 residues. This CDR3 reads CASSASARGDEQFF. In DNA form, the CDR3 reads TGCGCCAGCAGTGCTTCGGCTCGCGGCGATGAGCAGTTCTTC.

This chain connects TRBV9 to TRBJ2-3; D remains ambiguous. The germline CDR1 and CDR2 sequences are SGDLS and YYNGEE. The germline V and J ends were trimmed by 0 bases and 0 bases, with 8 bases remaining between them. The CDR3 has 15 residues. CDR3 sequence reads: CASSVGLISTDTQYF. In DNA form, the CDR3 reads TGTGCCAGCAGCGTAGGGCTGATAAGCACAGATACGCAGTATTTT.

This sequence joins TRBV7-3 and TRBJ2-3; TRBD2 aligns across 11 bases. The CDR3 extends over 15 amino acids. CDR1 and CDR2 (germline): SGHTA, FQGTGA. The J segment lost 4 bases and the V segment lost 3 bases, leaving 3 bases of the junction unmatched. CDR3 nucleotides: TGTGCCAGCAGCTTGGGGGGACTAGCGGCAGATACGCAGTATTTT. Amino acid sequence: CASSLGGLAADTQYF.

This sequence joins TRBV10-1 and TRBJ2-1; the match to TRBD2 covers 13 bases. The V and J ends lost 6 bases and 4 bases, in that order; junction bases with no gene match: 9. The germline gives CDR1 WNHNN, CDR2 SYGVQD (reference sequence). The CDR3 contains 17 residues. The CDR3 DNA follows: TGCGCCAGCAGCCCCGGGACTAGCGGGGCCCAATACAATGAGCAGTTCTTC. This gives the protein CASSPGTSGAQYNEQFF.

The chain uses TRBV5-4 and TRBJ1-1; 8 bases align to TRBD1. The trim removed 6 bases at V and 4 bases at J, leaving 5 bases unmatched. CDR1 is SGHNT, CDR2 YYREEE, per germline (reference sequence). The CDR3 sequence is 13 residues long. The DNA for the CDR3 is TGTGCCAGCACCCAAACAGGGGGCACTGAAGCTTTCTTT. Translating it yields CASTQTGGTEAFF.

This clone appeared once. The junction differs from germline at one of its ends, possibly a read error. This chain joins TRBV13 and TRBJ2-7, with a weak D call TRBD1 (6 bases). The CDR3 loop spans 14 amino acids. The germline gives CDR1 PRHDT, CDR2 FYEKMQ (reference sequence). Written as DNA, the CDR3 is TGTGCCAGCAGCTACCAACGGACAGTGGACGAGCAATACTTC. Protein product: CASSYQRTVDEQYF.

This clone has a handful of counts. V and J are TRBV5-1 and TRBJ2-2, with 10 bases fitting TRBD2. The CDR3 loop spans 16 amino acids. The trim removed 1 base at V and 4 bases at J, leaving 4 bases unmatched. CDR1 SGHRS and CDR2 YFSETQ come from the germline V gene. The CDR3 DNA is TGCGCCAGCAGCTTGAGAGCGGGGGGGCCCACCGGGGAGCTGTTTTTT. This encodes CASSLRAGGPTGELFF.

The chain employs TRBV18 and TRBJ1-2; 8 positions match TRBD1. J was trimmed by 8 bases and V by 1 base; bases with no gene match: 6. Germline CDR1 KGHSH, CDR2 LQKENI. This CDR3 has 14 residues. CDR3 amino acids: CASSPQGDRGGYTF. The CDR3 region has the DNA TGTGCCAGCTCACCACAGGGCGACAGGGGCGGCTACACCTTC. The full variable domain, in which reference TRBV18 and TRBJ1-2 provide the parts outside the CDR3, is NAGVMQNPRHLVRRRGQEARLRCSPMKGHSHVYWYRQLPEEGLKFMVYLQKENIIDESGMPKERFSAEFPKEGPSILRIQQVVRGDSAAYFCASSPQGDRGGYTFGSGTRLTVV.

The J gene is TRBJ1-1, the V gene TRBV19, with TRBD1 matching over 8 bases. CDR3 length equals 14 residues. The V segment lost 2 bases and the J segment 3 bases; nucleotides outside the gene matches: 2. Germline V gene lookup returns CDR1 LNHDA and CDR2 SQIVND (reference sequence). The CDR3 coding sequence is TGTGCCAGTAGTATACGACAGGGGTACACTGAAGCTTTCTTT. The encoded protein is CASSIRQGYTEAFF. Combining the CDR3 with reference TRBV19 and TRBJ1-1 gives the whole variable domain DGGITQSPKYLFRKEGQNVTLSCEQNLNHDAMYWYRQDPGQGLRLIYYSQIVNDFQKGDIAEGYSVSREKKESFPLTVTSAQKNPTAFYLCASSIRQGYTEAFFGQGTRLTVV.

This clone occurred once. J is TRBJ2-2 and V is TRBV2; a weak D match, TRBD1 (6 bases). Germline assignment: CDR1 SNHLY and CDR2 FYNNEI. V lost 8 bases to trimming and J lost 8 bases, with 18 bases between them. CDR3 length: 14 amino acids. The CDR3 region has the DNA TGTGCCAGCTACGGCCCAGGGGTGGCAGGGGAGCTGTTTTTT. It yields the protein CASYGPGVAGELFF.

The rearrangement links TRBV15 to TRBJ1-5, with TRBD1 identical over 7 bases. Unmatched junction bases numbered 11, after V lost 1 base and J lost 11 bases. CDR1 and CDR2 (germline): LNHNV, YYDKDF (reference sequence). This CDR3 region has 15 residues. The CDR3, as DNA: TGTGCCACCAGCAGAGGACAGGGCTCTTTAGGGGCCCAGCATTTT. This codes for CATSRGQGSLGAQHF.